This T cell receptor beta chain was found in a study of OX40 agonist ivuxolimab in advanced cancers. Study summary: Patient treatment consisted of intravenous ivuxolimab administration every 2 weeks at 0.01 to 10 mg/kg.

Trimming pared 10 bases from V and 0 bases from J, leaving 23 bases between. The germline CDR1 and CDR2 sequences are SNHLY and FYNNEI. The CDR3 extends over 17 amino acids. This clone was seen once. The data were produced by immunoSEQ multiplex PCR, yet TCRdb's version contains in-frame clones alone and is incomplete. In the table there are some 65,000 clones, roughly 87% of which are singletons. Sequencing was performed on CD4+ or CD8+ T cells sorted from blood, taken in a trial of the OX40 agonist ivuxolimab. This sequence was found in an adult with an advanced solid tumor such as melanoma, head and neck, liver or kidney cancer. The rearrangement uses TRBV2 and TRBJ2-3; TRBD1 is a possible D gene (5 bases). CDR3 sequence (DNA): TGTGCCATCGAAGACAGAATCTATTCCAGTAGCACAGATACGCAGTATTTT. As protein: CAIEDRIYSSSTDTQYF.